Presented here are 16 T cell receptor beta chains from one specimen sequenced in a study of blood T cell repertoires in COVID-19. Measured with immunoSEQ multiplex PCR; TCRdb has only the in-frame clones, and not every one. Of over 110,000 clones in the sample, more than 75% were seen once. The sample comprised PBMCs or T cells enriched from blood (not recorded which). Receptors originate from a man in his sixties who had recovered from COVID-19.

The chain carries TRBV7-8 and TRBJ2-2; possibly TRBD1 for D (5 bases). CDR1 and CDR2 from the germline V gene are SGHVS and FQNEAQ. The CDR3 has 15 amino acids. Between the trimmed V and J ends, which lost 3 bases and 3 bases, there was a span of 11 bases. CDR3 amino acids: CASSLGRADTGELFF. The CDR3 nucleotides read TGTGCCAGCAGCTTGGGCAGGGCCGACACCGGGGAGCTGTTTTTT.

The V call is TRBV2, the J call TRBJ1-4; D gene unclear. CDR3 length equals 15 residues. V lost 8 bases, J lost 0 bases, and 13 bases lay in between. CDR1 is SNHLY and CDR2 is FYNNEI in the germline V gene. The CDR3 spells CASQMTGTTNEKLFF. The CDR3 region has the DNA TGTGCCAGCCAAATGACGGGTACAACTAATGAAAAACTGTTTTTT.

The chain recombines TRBV5-1 with TRBJ2-7, with D tentatively TRBD1 (6 bases). This CDR3 spans 15 amino acids. Germline CDR1 reads SGHRS; CDR2 reads YFSETQ. The V gene lost 2 bases and the J gene lost 2 bases, with 14 bases spanning the gap. The CDR3 loop reads CASSFTPDRTYEQYF. The DNA for the CDR3 is TGCGCCAGCAGCTTTACACCCGACAGGACCTACGAGCAGTACTTC.

As DNA, the CDR3 is TGTGCCAGCAGCTTTGGCAGGGGTTCCTACGAGCAGTACTTC. It yields the protein CASSFGRGSYEQYF. The rearrangement links TRBV7-8 to TRBJ2-7; weak D call: TRBD1 (6 bases). The CDR3 is made up of 14 amino acids. Germline CDR1 SGHVS, CDR2 FQNEAQ. Trimming left V 3 bases short and J 1 base short, with 10 bases between.

This clone was seen a single time. The rearrangement joins TRBV10-3 to TRBJ2-7; 7 bases fit TRBD2. Germline values: CDR1 ENHRY, CDR2 SYGVKD. CDR3 length: 15 amino acids. Trimming removed 0 bases from V and 0 bases from J; junction bases left unmatched: 2. The chain's CDR3 is CAISESGGSSYEQYF. The DNA of the CDR3 is TGTGCCATCAGTGAGTCGGGGGGGAGCTCCTACGAGCAGTACTTC.

The gene calls are TRBV10-2 and TRBJ1-1; D is ambiguous. Trimming pared 2 bases from V and 4 bases from J, leaving 8 bases between. The CDR3 has 13 amino acids. The V gene's germline CDR1 is WSHSY and CDR2 SAAADI. The CDR3 region is CASSEGHRTEAFF. CDR3 in DNA: TGCGCCAGCAGTGAGGGGCATCGCACTGAAGCTTTCTTT.

This sequence joins TRBV9 and TRBJ1-3; possible D gene TRBD1, 5 bases. Trimming left V 1 base short and J 0 bases short, with 23 bases between. Germline CDR1 SGDLS, CDR2 YYNGEE. This CDR3 is built from 20 residues. The DNA of the CDR3 is TGTGCCAGCAGCGTAAGTGTAGTAACGACGGGACTCAACTCTGGAAACACCATATATTTT. This sequence encodes CASSVSVVTTGLNSGNTIYF.

This chain uses TRBV5-5 with TRBJ1-2; D possibly corresponds to TRBD1 (5 bases). Germline V gene sequence: CDR1 SGHKS, CDR2 YYEKEE (reference sequence). The CDR3 runs to 17 residues. Between the trimmed V and J ends, which lost 0 bases and 6 bases, there was a span of 21 bases. For the CDR3, the DNA is TGTGCCAGCAGCTTGGGGGGCCAGGCCGCCAGTTGGGATGGCTACACCTTC. Amino acids: CASSLGGQAASWDGYTF.

This clone was detected only once. This chain links TRBV30 with TRBJ1-2; TRBD1 aligns across 7 bases. CDR1 and CDR2 from the germline V gene are GTSNPN and SVGIG (reference sequence). This CDR3 is 13 amino acids long. V trimming: 1 base; J trimming: 4 bases; junction bases outside the gene matches: 3. The chain's CDR3 is CAWSAQGGYGYTF. The CDR3 region has the DNA TGTGCCTGGAGTGCGCAGGGGGGCTATGGCTACACCTTC.

V gene TRBV6-6 combines with J gene TRBJ1-5, with 12 positions matching TRBD1. V lost 5 bases, J lost 7 bases, and 6 bases stayed unmatched. CDR1 and CDR2 from the germline V gene are MNHNY and SVGAGI (reference sequence). The CDR3 is 15 amino acids. The chain's CDR3 is CASSGGQGAGQPQHF. As DNA, the CDR3 is TGTGCCAGCAGTGGGGGACAGGGGGCCGGGCAGCCCCAGCATTTT.

The V and J genes are TRBV21-1 and TRBJ2-7; no DNA check was done on the table's D call, TRBD1. TRBV21-1 is marked as a pseudogene. The CDR3 consists of 12 residues. The CDR3 protein is CASSTKGYEQYF. CDR3 nucleotides: TGTGCCAGCAGCACTAAGGGGTACGAGCAGTACTTC.

The V gene is TRBV2, the J gene TRBJ1-3; the D gene is possibly TRBD1 (6 bases). The V end lost 10 bases, the J end lost 9 bases, and 16 bases lay between the germline ends. This CDR3 contains 12 residues. CDR1 is SNHLY and CDR2 is FYNNEI in the germline V gene. The CDR3 region is CATTGQGRTIYF. As DNA, the CDR3 is TGTGCCACAACAGGGCAGGGGCGCACCATATATTTT.

CDR3 sequence reads: CASSRTSGRYEQFF. DNA for the CDR3: TGTGCCAGTAGTCGCACTAGCGGGAGGTATGAGCAGTTCTTC. This chain uses TRBV19 with TRBJ2-1, with 12 positions matching TRBD2. CDR3 length: 14 residues. CDR1 and CDR2 (germline): LNHDA, SQIVND (reference sequence). Trimming removed 5 bases from V and 8 bases from J; junction bases left unmatched: 4.

The CDR3 DNA is TGTGCCAGCGGGGTAGGGGTAGATACGCAGTATTTT. It specifies CASGVGVDTQYF. The gene calls are TRBV2 and TRBJ2-3; perhaps TRBD1 as D (5 bases). Trimming shortened V by 8 bases and J by 5 bases, and 11 bases separated the two germline ends. CDR1 SNHLY and CDR2 FYNNEI come from the germline V gene. The CDR3 loop spans 12 amino acids.

This clone was seen just once. The V and J genes are TRBV28 and TRBJ2-1, with D perhaps TRBD1 (6 bases). The CDR3 length is 13 residues. Per the germline V gene, CDR1 is MDHEN and CDR2 is SYDVKM. Trimming took 2 bases from V and 8 from J, leaving 10 bases between them. CDR3 sequence (DNA): TGTGCCAGCAGTTTACGCCACAGGGATGAGCAGTTCTTC. It translates to CASSLRHRDEQFF.

This chain connects TRBV19 to TRBJ1-2, with 8 bases identical to TRBD1. Germline V CDR1 and CDR2: LNHDA, SQIVND (reference sequence). The length of the CDR3 is 13 residues. Trimming took 6 bases from V and 7 from J; bases not matched to a gene: 7. The CDR3 is CASRTGTGLGYTF. In DNA form, the CDR3 reads TGTGCCAGTAGAACCGGGACAGGACTTGGCTACACCTTC. The full variable domain, rest sourced from reference TRBV19 and TRBJ1-2, is DGGITQSPKYLFRKEGQNVTLSCEQNLNHDAMYWYRQDPGQGLRLIYYSQIVNDFQKGDIAEGYSVSREKKESFPLTVTSAQKNPTAFYLCASRTGTGLGYTFGSGTRLTVV.